Each of the 8 T cell receptor beta chains below was sequenced from the same sample in a study of long-term antiretroviral therapy in people with HIV. This was the immunoSEQ v3.0 assay at survey level. Libraries were prepared by immunoSEQ multiplex PCR; TCRdb keeps only in-frame clonotypes and omits some of them. Of 35,000 or so clones in the sample, about 93% were seen once. The starting material was unsorted PBMCs, obtained 4.1 years after starting antiretroviral therapy. These receptors all stem from a woman in her fifties or sixties with HIV.

The V gene is TRBV7-8, the J gene TRBJ2-2; TRBD2 matches at 8 bases. Looked up from germline, CDR1 is SGHVS and CDR2 is FQNEAQ. The CDR3 has 17 residues. Losses at the gene ends were 2 bases for V and 4 bases for J; bases not matched to a gene: 9. The CDR3 DNA reads TGTGCCAGCAGCTTAATCGGCGGGGGGAGGTTCACCGGGGAGCTGTTTTTT. It codes for CASSLIGGGRFTGELFF.

This chain connects TRBV18 to TRBJ1-3; the match to TRBD1 covers 9 bases. The CDR3 is 15 residues long. J was trimmed by 6 bases and V by 4 bases; bases with no gene match: 7. Germline CDR1 reads KGHSH; CDR2 reads LQKENI. The CDR3 region has the DNA TGTGCCAGCTCACTCGGGACAGGGAACCTAAACACCATATATTTT. This gives the protein CASSLGTGNLNTIYF.

J is TRBJ2-2 and V is TRBV15; 8 bases align to TRBD1. From germline, CDR1 is LNHNV and CDR2 YYDKDF (reference sequence). With V trimmed by 2 bases and J by 6 bases, 8 bases remained unmatched. The CDR3 loop spans 16 amino acids. The CDR3 loop is CATSRPGGAFPGELFF. CDR3 in DNA: TGTGCCACCAGCAGACCAGGGGGCGCGTTCCCCGGGGAGCTGTTTTTT.

This clone is a singleton in its sample. The chain has TRBV6-4 and TRBJ2-1, with D perhaps matching TRBD2 (5 bases). This CDR3 contains 13 residues. Germline lookup yields CDR1 MRHNA and CDR2 SNTAGT. Trimming took off 3 bases at V and 10 bases at J, with 13 bases between the two ends. The CDR3 DNA reads TGTGCCAGCAGTGAGGAACTAGTAGGCGAGCAGTTCTTC. Protein sequence: CASSEELVGEQFF.

The chain joins TRBV5-4 to TRBJ1-1; 9 nucleotides align to TRBD1. The junction had 4 bases not matched to a gene; V was cut back by 1 base and J by 0 bases. The V gene's germline CDR1 is SGHNT and CDR2 YYREEE (reference sequence). This CDR3 has 16 amino acids. In DNA form, the CDR3 reads TGTGCCAGCAGCTTGCGGGACAGGGCCTTGAACACTGAAGCTTTCTTT. Translated, it gives CASSLRDRALNTEAFF. The full variable domain, in which reference TRBV5-4 and TRBJ1-1 provide the parts outside the CDR3, is ETGVTQSPTHLIKTRGQQVTLRCSSQSGHNTVSWYQQALGQGPQFIFQYYREEENGRGNFPPRFSGLQFPNYSSELNVNALELDDSALYLCASSLRDRALNTEAFFGQGTRLTVV.

The CDR3 protein is CASSLEHSSYNEQFF. DNA of the CDR3: TGTGCCAGCAGCTTAGAGCACAGCTCATACAATGAGCAGTTCTTC. The rearrangement joins TRBV11-2 to TRBJ2-1, with D unresolved. This CDR3 region has 15 residues. Germline CDR1 is SGHAT and CDR2 is FQNNGV. V dropped 0 bases and J dropped 4 bases, with 10 bases sitting between them.

This rearrangement joins TRBV9 to TRBJ1-3, with TRBD1 as a possible D gene (6 bases). The CDR3 is 15 residues long. Germline V lookup: CDR1 SGDLS, CDR2 YYNGEE. Trimming stripped 3 bases from V and 1 base from J, with 11 bases between. CDR3 sequence: CASSASRGSGNTIYF. The CDR3 DNA reads as TGTGCCAGCAGCGCGTCCAGGGGATCTGGAAACACCATATATTTT.

J is TRBJ1-6 and V is TRBV6-1; the D gene is possibly TRBD1 (6 bases). V was pared by 1 base and J by 10 bases, with 11 bases between. Germline assignment: CDR1 MNHNS and CDR2 SASEGT. The CDR3 contains 14 residues. The CDR3 bases are TGTGCCAGCAGTGAAGAGGGGGGGTGGTCACCCCTCCACTTT. Translation gives CASSEEGGWSPLHF.